The sequence of this T cell receptor beta chain was determined in a study of Ad26.COV2.S vaccination and SARS-CoV-2 variants (dated by TCRdb to the early 2020s). In the study overall: Donors in the vaccine arm were drawn from COV1001, a phase I-IIa trial of Ad26.COV2.S in healthy adults that was multicentre, randomized, double-blind and placebo-controlled. Ad26.COV2.S was given intramuscularly at 5x10^10 or 1x10^11 viral particles, as a single shot or as two shots 56 days apart. TCRbeta repertoire sequencing served as the tool for gauging how specific and how broad the SARS-CoV-2-reactive T cell receptors were following Ad26.COV2.S vaccination. A total of approximately 32 samples were included in the TCR-sequenced set, comprising roughly 19 Ad26.COV2.S vaccine recipients, 5 placebo recipients and 8 SARS-CoV-2 convalescent individuals. Trial participants were randomized into five groups of five, in which low-dose or high-dose Ad26.COV2.S was given once or twice, or placebo was given on both occasions. Blinding of investigators to trial group allocation was maintained during experiments and outcome assessment.

The immunoSEQ Assay was used to sequence TCRbeta CDR3 regions. After extraction, genomic DNA underwent amplification by bias-controlled multiplex PCR, followed by high-throughput sequencing. The study's own analysis went as follows. To quantify the absolute abundance of every unique TCRbeta CDR3 region, sequences were collapsed and filtered. T cell fraction was estimated by normalization of TCRbeta template counts to usable DNA, with usable DNA being measured through amplification of reference genes present in all nucleated cells. Repertoire TCRs were annotated as SARS-CoV-2-specific by exact matching of V gene, CDR3 amino acid sequence and J gene to a known reactive TCR set. The reference SARS-CoV-2 TCR set was derived from MIRA and filtered for enrichment in COVID-19-positive ImmuneCODE repertoires, a step that removed public or cross-reactive TCRs. Based on the MIRA antigens, annotated TCRs were further analysed at the level of specific ORF or position within ORF. Breadth was defined as annotated unique rearrangements over total unique productive rearrangements; depth was the summed frequency of those rearrangements. Two-sided Wilcoxon rank-sum tests were used to compare TCR breadth between groups. TCRdb mirrors the immuneACCESS table, restricted to in-frame sequences. Some clones are absent from its copies; in checked studies, under half trace to an unresolved V gene, and the reason for the others is unknown. V and J calls and clone size follow that table, whereas D and trimming were derived from the DNA. In this sample the table shows 300,000 to 500,000 clones, approximately 91% of which occur a single time. 3% to 4.5% of the sample is in the top ten clones.

On the study overall, not on this receptor specifically: Vaccine and placebo recipients had comparable non-spike TCR breadth, which fits with the vaccine containing only spike. After vaccination, spike-specific CD8+ and CD4+ T cell responses were reported to show substantial breadth. The authors noted that the TCR breadth and depth analyses may have underestimated total T cell responses. The study was not powered for comparison of responses between vaccine doses or regimens. Compared with placebo recipients, Ad26.COV2.S recipients showed higher spike-specific TCR breadth (P = 0.0014).

In regard to this clone: The specificity of this receptor is unknown. One base away there is no much larger clone; base qualities are not given.

The sample's treatment or condition label is to be understood as: around 19 received Ad26.COV2.S at low or high dose, single or two shots; several received placebo; per-sample allocation not given. Repertoires of vaccine and placebo recipients were sequenced from samples collected on day 63 after the first injection. Cohort 1b enrolled around 24 adults aged 18-55 years at a single site in Boston, USA, between 29 July and 7 August 2020. Ad26.COV2.S was a replication-incompetent adenovirus type 26 vector that expressed a prefusion-stabilized SARS-CoV-2 spike protein derived from the original Wuhan strain. The source of this sequence is a person aged 18-65 years who received the Ad26.COV2.S COVID-19 vaccine or a placebo. The source was peripheral blood, collected in a trial of Ad26.COV2.S vaccine versus placebo.

The nucleotides read TGTGCCAGCAGTTTTCTCCGCGACAGCGAGCAGTACTTC. This sequence encodes CASSFLRDSEQYF. Here the chain combines TRBV2 and TRBJ2-7; perhaps TRBD1 is the D gene, with 5 bases matching. Reading from cysteine to phenylalanine, the CDR3 counts 13 amino acids. Only CDR3 DNA remains: 39 bases, in frame from the first base. CDR1 and CDR2 were assigned from the germline V gene as SNHLY and FYNNEI. V and J are truncated by 5 bases and 6 bases respectively, leaving an intervening sequence of 14 bases.